This passage covers 7 T cell receptor beta chains from one sample sequenced in a study of T cells in Graves' hyperthyroidism and ophthalmopathy. TCR beta CDR3 region amplification was performed from RNA transcripts. First-round RT-PCR of the TCR CDR3 relied on the HTBI primer set. Each CDR3 protein gets one entry after TCRdb re-called the multiplex PCR reads with MiXCR. The profile shows around 600,000 distinct CDR3 sequences, approximately 15% of them singletons. Sequenced input: blood. The receptor source for this set is a woman aged 40-49 years with Graves' ophthalmopathy.

The J gene is TRBJ2-2, the V gene TRBV18, with D unresolved. CDR3 size: 15 residues. The V and J ends lost 8 bases and 2 bases respectively, with 15 bases between them. Germline CDR1 is KGHSH and CDR2 is LQKENI. The CDR3 loop is CASLSSGSNTGELFF. DNA of the CDR3: TGTGCCAGCCTTTCGAGTGGCAGTAACACCGGGGAGCTGTTTTTT.

The table lists this clonotype with a few counts. The chain has TRBV4-1 and TRBJ1-2; 9 positions agree with TRBD1. The germline V gene encodes CDR1 MGHRA and CDR2 YSYEKL. The CDR3 extends over 14 amino acids. Losses at the gene ends were 4 bases for V and 3 bases for J; bases not matched to a gene: 3. CDR3 loop: CASSPDRGYYGYTF. For the CDR3, the DNA is TGCGCCAGCAGCCCGGACAGGGGATACTATGGCTACACCTTC.

This clonotype has at least ten counts. V is TRBV6-1 and J is TRBJ2-3, with 7 bases fitting TRBD2. The length of the CDR3 is 16 residues. Losses at the gene ends were 6 bases for V and 2 bases for J; bases not matched to a gene: 11. Germline loops: CDR1 MNHNS, CDR2 SASEGT. CDR3 in DNA: TGTGCCAGCAGCAAAACCGGGACTACTCCCACAGATACGCAGTATTTT. Translated, it gives CASSKTGTTPTDTQYF.

This clonotype occurred many times. CDR3 bases: TGCGCCAGCAGGCCGGGACAGGGGAGGAGTGAAAAACTGTTTTTT. It translates to CASRPGQGRSEKLFF. The gene calls are TRBV5-1 and TRBJ1-4; the match to TRBD1 covers 10 bases. CDR1 is SGHRS, CDR2 YFSETQ, per germline. The ends lost 5 bases at V and 7 bases at J; junction bases unmatched: 8. CDR3 length equals 15 residues.

The V and J genes are TRBV9 and TRBJ2-5; 8 bases match TRBD1. The CDR3 runs to 15 residues. Unmatched junction bases numbered 7, after V lost 4 bases and J lost 2 bases. Germline V gives CDR1 SGDLS, CDR2 YYNGEE. The CDR3 nucleotides are TGTGCCAGCAGCATCGGACAGGGACCTCAAGAGACCCAGTACTTC. It specifies CASSIGQGPQETQYF.

This clonotype occurred many times. The J gene is TRBJ1-1, the V gene TRBV12-3 or TRBV12-4, with 7 bases aligning to TRBD1. With V trimmed by 6 bases and J by 3 bases, 13 bases remained unmatched. This CDR3 region has 16 residues. The CDR3 nucleotides are TGTGCCAGCAGCCAGAGCGACAGGGAAGGATACACTGAAGCTTTCTTT. This encodes CASSQSDREGYTEAFF.

About this clonotype itself: The junction differs from germline at one of its ends, possibly a read error. The J gene is TRBJ2-3, the V gene TRBV6-2 or TRBV6-3; 9 positions match TRBD2. This CDR3 has 15 amino acids. Germline assignment: CDR1 MNHEY and CDR2 SVGEGT. The CDR3 DNA is TGTGTCAGCCTATCTGCGGGAGGGACTACAGATACGCAGTATTTT. It specifies CVSLSAGGTTDTQYF.